This record looks at one T cell receptor beta chain sequence and its context. Its target is not known. TCRdb used MiXCR to reprocess the 5' RACE reads, holding one entry per CDR3 protein. The data contain a few hundred thousand distinct CDR3 sequences, over 25% of them seen just once; the ten biggest clones take up roughly 13%. This specimen comes from a study of T-cell memory formation after mild COVID-19. Study as a whole: Most TCR clusters belonged to a single donor. The study's findings and limits: Clones that shrank (day 15 to 85) were balanced CD4/CD8, whereas later expanders leaned CD4+. Pre-infection memory showed some responding clones, and this suggested that cross-reactive memory joined.

Germline V gene lookup returns CDR1 WSHSY and CDR2 SAAADI. The CDR3 has 15 residues. Trimming cost V 7 bases and J 1 base, with 14 bases left between them. The sample comprised PBMCs or a T cell subset sorted from them (not recorded which). The chain couples TRBV10-2 to TRBJ2-1; D is possibly TRBD2 (6 bases). This receptor was obtained from an adult woman who had mild COVID-19 (a few samples of this study predate the infection). Cell type and time point are not known. Written as DNA, the CDR3 is TGCGCCAGCAAGGGGCTAGCGTTTTCCTACAATGAGCAGTTCTTC. The encoded protein is CASKGLAFSYNEQFF.